These 31 T cell receptor beta chains were all obtained from the same sample, sequenced in a study of T cell responses to AZD1222 COVID-19 vaccine. TCRdb keeps only in-frame clones here, not all; method: immunoSEQ multiplex PCR. The repertoire includes roughly 140,000 clones, more than 75% of them detected once, and around 5.4% sits in the top ten. Here the sequenced sample was peripheral blood, taken on day 0 of AZD1222 vaccination. These receptors were obtained from an adult in good health.

The genes are TRBV6-1 and TRBJ2-5, with D tentatively TRBD2 (7 bases). The germline V gene has CDR1 MNHNS and CDR2 SASEGT. The V end lost 0 bases, the J end lost 3 bases, and 20 bases lay between the germline ends. The CDR3 is made up of 18 amino acids. CDR3 loop: CASSEAGVGEGGEETQYF. For the CDR3, the DNA is TGTGCCAGCAGTGAAGCGGGTGTAGGGGAAGGGGGGGAAGAGACCCAGTACTTC.

The chain couples TRBV5-6 to TRBJ1-1; TRBD1 is a possible D gene (6 bases). This CDR3 is 18 amino acids long. The germline V gene has CDR1 SGHDT and CDR2 YYEEEE. Trimming removed 4 bases at V and 1 base at J, with 23 bases between. The CDR3 is CASSLIQGYALENTEAFF. CDR3 DNA: TGTGCCAGCAGCCTTATTCAGGGGTATGCCCTCGAGAACACTGAAGCTTTCTTT. Full variable domain (remainder filled in from reference TRBV5-6 and TRBJ1-1): DAGVTQSPTHLIKTRGQQVTLRCSPKSGHDTVSWYQQALGQGPQFIFQYYEEEERQRGNFPDRFSGHQFPNYSSELNVNALLLGDSALYLCASSLIQGYALENTEAFFGQGTRLTVV.

This clone was found once. The gene calls are TRBV6-5 and TRBJ1-1; unclear D gene. With 5 bases removed from V and 1 base from J, the gap between germline ends came to 11 bases. This CDR3 spans 14 amino acids. The germline V gene has CDR1 MNHEY and CDR2 SVGAGI. This CDR3 is CASSPDWGNTEAFF. CDR3 sequence (DNA): TGTGCCAGCAGTCCAGACTGGGGGAACACTGAAGCTTTCTTT.

The gene calls are TRBV28 and TRBJ1-1, with D possibly TRBD1 on 5 matching bases. V shed 3 bases and J shed 2 bases, with 13 bases lying between them. Looked up from germline, CDR1 is MDHEN and CDR2 is SYDVKM. CDR3 size: 15 residues. CDR3 sequence: CASSFGRRGNTEAFF. In nucleotides, the CDR3 is TGTGCCAGCAGTTTCGGCCGGAGGGGTAACACTGAAGCTTTCTTT.

The V gene is TRBV4-1, the J gene TRBJ2-2; D gene unclear. The CDR3 is 14 amino acids. The ends were cut back, 0 bases at V and 8 bases at J, with 10 bases in the middle. Germline loops: CDR1 MGHRA, CDR2 YSYEKL. The CDR3 DNA reads as TGCGCCAGCAGCCAAGATATGTGGGGTGGGGAGCTGTTTTTT. It specifies CASSQDMWGGELFF.

CDR3 loop: CASSTLRTGGNSPLHF. The DNA of the CDR3 is TGTGCCAGTAGTACCCTTAGGACAGGCGGTAATTCACCCCTCCACTTT. This chain joins TRBV19 and TRBJ1-6; 7 bases line up with TRBD1. With 4 bases clipped from V and 6 bases from J, the junction kept 9 bases outside the gene matches. Germline CDR1 is LNHDA and CDR2 is SQIVND (reference sequence). The length of the CDR3 is 16 residues.

V is TRBV7-2 and J is TRBJ2-7; 8 positions agree with TRBD2. This CDR3 has 14 amino acids. Germline V gene lookup returns CDR1 SGHTA and CDR2 FQGNSA. Trimming at V came to 5 bases and at J to 0 bases, leaving 3 bases not matched to a gene. The CDR3 region is CASSTSGSSYEQYF. CDR3 DNA sequence: TGTGCCAGCAGCACAAGCGGGAGCTCCTACGAGCAGTACTTC.

This clone came up once. This chain links TRBV11-2 with TRBJ2-2; TRBD2 agrees at 11 bases. There are 16 residues in the CDR3. Germline V gene sequence: CDR1 SGHAT, CDR2 FQNNGV. After removal of 11 bases from V and 0 bases from J, the junction contained 8 bases not matched to a gene. This chain's CDR3 is CASGLAGQSNTGELFF. The CDR3 bases are TGTGCCTCCGGACTAGCGGGCCAATCGAACACCGGGGAGCTGTTTTTT.

The CDR3 coding sequence is TGTGCCAGCTCACCCGCTGGCGGGAGACTCGGAGAGCAGTTCTTC. Translated, it gives CASSPAGGRLGEQFF. The genes are TRBV18 and TRBJ2-1, with 7 bases lining up with TRBD2. The CDR3 is made up of 15 amino acids. Germline values: CDR1 KGHSH, CDR2 LQKENI. V was pared by 3 bases and J by 10 bases, with 12 bases of the junction left unmatched.

The V and J genes are TRBV5-1 and TRBJ2-3; 9 positions match TRBD2. The CDR3 contains 16 residues. Germline CDR1 and CDR2: SGHRS and YFSETQ. Losses at the gene ends were 5 bases for V and 6 bases for J; bases not matched to a gene: 13. CDR3 DNA sequence: TGCGCCAGCAGTTCAGCCGGGACTAGCTGGTATGATACGCAGTATTTT. Protein sequence: CASSSAGTSWYDTQYF.

The chain links TRBV18 to TRBJ2-7, with a possible D match to TRBD1 (6 bases). The V gene's germline CDR1 is KGHSH and CDR2 LQKENI. Trimming took 4 bases from V and 3 from J, leaving 13 bases between them. This CDR3 is 14 amino acids long. The CDR3, as DNA: TGTGCCAGCTCACAGAAGACAGGAATCTACGAGCAGTACTTC. The encoded protein is CASSQKTGIYEQYF.

The chain joins TRBV9 to TRBJ2-5, with D unclear. Germline V CDR1 and CDR2: SGDLS, YYNGEE. The V end was cut by 1 base, the J end by 1 base, with 5 bases between. The CDR3 covers 13 residues. Here the CDR3 reads CASSVTPQETQYF. CDR3 bases: TGTGCCAGCAGCGTAACTCCCCAAGAGACCCAGTACTTC.

For this clone: The limits of the CDR3 on the DNA are not certain, so only TCRdb's listed CDR3 is given. The rearrangement uses TRBV5-1 and TRBJ2-3; TRBD2 is the table's D call, not checked against the DNA. Counting both end residues, the CDR3 totals 14 amino acids. In germline, CDR1 is SGHRS, CDR2 YFSETQ. The CDR3 is CASSTSVPTDTQYF.

This clone was seen once. The rearrangement uses TRBV7-3 and TRBJ2-3, with TRBD1 matching over 8 bases. Germline V gene data show CDR1 as SGHTA and CDR2 as FQGTGA. The CDR3 runs 15 residues. V dropped 2 bases and J dropped 6; count of bases not matched to a gene: 7. The CDR3 DNA reads TGTGCCAGCAGCTTAGACAGGGGATTGGCGGATACGCAGTATTTT. This translates into CASSLDRGLADTQYF.

The chain carries TRBV7-8 and TRBJ1-6; D might be TRBD1 (6 bases). Germline V gene sequence: CDR1 SGHVS, CDR2 FQNEAQ. The V gene lost 5 bases and the J gene lost 6 bases, with 14 bases spanning the gap. The CDR3 runs 15 residues. The CDR3 DNA is TGTGCCAGCAGCCTGGACAGCAAAACTAATTCACCCCTCCACTTT. Its translation: CASSLDSKTNSPLHF.

This clone showed up just once. In the same sample, other DNA sequences code for this CDR3. The genes are TRBV5-6 and TRBJ2-7; D ambiguous. Germline V gene lookup returns CDR1 SGHDT and CDR2 YYEEEE. The CDR3 loop spans 12 amino acids. V was clipped by 4 bases and J by 0 bases, with 5 bases between them. CDR3 region: CASSLSSYEQYF. In nucleotides, the CDR3 is TGTGCCAGCAGCCTGAGCTCCTACGAGCAGTACTTC.

CDR3 sequence reads: CASSRGTIGGGNQPQHF. CDR3 nucleotides: TGCGCCAGCAGCCGCGGGACAATAGGGGGGGGCAATCAGCCCCAGCATTTT. The V gene is TRBV4-1, the J gene TRBJ1-5, with D perhaps TRBD1 (6 bases). Between the trimmed V and J ends, which lost 4 bases and 2 bases, there was a span of 18 bases. The CDR3 totals 17 residues. The germline V gene has CDR1 MGHRA and CDR2 YSYEKL.

This rearrangement joins TRBV5-6 to TRBJ2-5; the D is unclear. The germline gives CDR1 SGHDT, CDR2 YYEEEE. The CDR3 has 12 amino acids. V lost 5 bases and J 5 bases, leaving 10 bases between the germline ends. The CDR3 here is CASSLVWETQYF. The CDR3 DNA reads as TGTGCCAGCAGTCTAGTTTGGGAGACCCAGTACTTC.

Concerning this clone: Other DNA variants within this sample encode the same CDR3. The V call is TRBV9, the J call TRBJ1-4, with 9 bases that match TRBD1. CDR1 is SGDLS and CDR2 is YYNGEE in the germline V gene. The CDR3 is made up of 13 amino acids. The V and J ends lost 10 bases and 5 bases, in that order; junction bases with no gene match: 6. CDR3 nucleotide sequence: TGTGCCTCTTCCGGGACAGGGAATGAAAAACTGTTTTTT. This codes for CASSGTGNEKLFF.

This chain joins TRBV4-2 and TRBJ1-2; D remains ambiguous. V was cut by 3 bases and J by 8 bases, with 13 bases left in between. This CDR3 is built from 13 residues. Germline assignment: CDR1 LGHNA and CDR2 YNFKEQ. Here the CDR3 reads CASSQTGPGGYTF. Written as DNA, the CDR3 is TGTGCCAGCAGCCAGACGGGCCCAGGAGGCTACACCTTC.

This clone was seen a single time. The chain uses TRBV7-2 and TRBJ2-1; D gene ambiguous. The germline CDR1 and CDR2 sequences are SGHTA and FQGNSA. Trimming removed 1 base at V and 15 bases at J, with 10 bases between. The CDR3 contains 11 residues. This CDR3 is CASSLGRPLFF. CDR3 DNA: TGTGCCAGCAGCTTAGGGCGGCCACTGTTCTTC. The full variable domain, its missing parts supplied by reference TRBV7-2 and TRBJ2-1, is GAGVSQSPSNKVTEKGKDVELRCDPISGHTALYWYRQSLGQGLEFLIYFQGNSAPDKSGLPSDRFSAERTGGSVSTLTIQRTQQEDSAVYLCASSLGRPLFFGPGTRLTVL.

The chain has TRBV28 and TRBJ2-3, with D maybe TRBD1 (6 bases). CDR1 MDHEN and CDR2 SYDVKM come from the germline V gene. Trimming left V 10 bases short and J 4 bases short, with 6 bases between. The CDR3 length is 10 residues. CDR3 protein: CATGADTQYF. The CDR3 DNA sequence: TGTGCCACAGGGGCAGATACGCAGTATTTT.

The rearrangement uses TRBV21-1 and TRBJ2-1; the table calls TRBD1, which could not be checked here. TRBV21-1 is labeled a pseudogene. The CDR3 length is 16 residues. The CDR3 region is CASRLQAGPFRNEQFF. The DNA of the CDR3 is TGTGCCAGCAGACTACAGGCCGGACCTTTCAGGAATGAGCAGTTCTTC.

The chain joins TRBV28 to TRBJ1-1, with 7 bases fitting TRBD1. Trimming removed 2 bases from V and 0 bases from J; junction bases left unmatched: 6. The CDR3 is made up of 16 amino acids. CDR1 and CDR2 from the germline V gene are MDHEN and SYDVKM. The chain's CDR3 is CASSLTGESMNTEAFF. In DNA, the CDR3 is TGTGCCAGCAGTTTAACAGGGGAGTCGATGAACACTGAAGCTTTCTTT.

The chain has TRBV7-2 and TRBJ1-2; maybe TRBD1 (6 bases). This CDR3 contains 12 residues. Per the germline V gene, CDR1 is SGHTA and CDR2 is FQGNSA. The CDR3 region is CAAASGAYGYTF. As DNA, the CDR3 is TGTGCTGCTGCATCGGGGGCTTATGGCTACACCTTC.

The chain carries TRBV5-6 and TRBJ1-1; D is possibly TRBD1 (5 bases). CDR1 and CDR2 (germline): SGHDT, YYEEEE. This CDR3 comprises 15 residues. Trimming cost V 5 bases and J 1 base, with 15 bases left between them. In DNA, the CDR3 is TGTGCCAGCAGGTTGATGACAGCCCCGAACACTGAAGCTTTCTTT. Encoded protein: CASRLMTAPNTEAFF. Drawing the rest from reference TRBV5-6 and TRBJ1-1, the complete variable domain is DAGVTQSPTHLIKTRGQQVTLRCSPKSGHDTVSWYQQALGQGPQFIFQYYEEEERQRGNFPDRFSGHQFPNYSSELNVNALLLGDSALYLCASRLMTAPNTEAFFGQGTRLTVV.

The rearrangement joins TRBV24-1 to TRBJ1-2; no firm D call. This CDR3 is built from 12 residues. Trimming shortened V by 0 bases and J by 4 bases, and 2 bases separated the two germline ends. In germline, CDR1 is KGHDR, CDR2 SFDVKD. The CDR3 nucleotides are TGTGCCACCAGTGATTTGGGCTATGGCTACACCTTC. Its protein product is CATSDLGYGYTF.

This clone was counted between two and nine times. This chain's CDR3 is CASSLKGIGYGYTF. CDR3 in DNA: TGTGCCAGCAGTTTAAAAGGTATTGGCTATGGCTACACCTTC. The J gene is TRBJ1-2, the V gene TRBV28, with D hard to call. The CDR3 is 14 residues long. V was pared by 2 bases and J by 4 bases, with 11 bases between. CDR1 and CDR2 (germline): MDHEN, SYDVKM.

J is TRBJ2-3 and V is TRBV18; tentative D call: TRBD1 (6 bases). V lost 1 base and J lost 4, with 15 bases in between. This CDR3 region has 16 residues. The germline CDR1 and CDR2 sequences are KGHSH and LQKENI. CDR3 in amino acids: CASSPLSGTPSDTQYF. Here the CDR3 DNA reads TGTGCCAGCTCACCACTGTCTGGGACACCCTCAGATACGCAGTATTTT.

The rearrangement joins TRBV5-4 to TRBJ2-1; 8 bases map to TRBD1. Germline V gene lookup returns CDR1 SGHNT and CDR2 YYREEE (reference sequence). Losses at the gene ends were 3 bases for V and 4 bases for J; bases not matched to a gene: 3. The length of the CDR3 is 14 residues. The CDR3 region has the DNA TGTGCCAGCAGCTACAGGGGGGTTTACAATGAGCAGTTCTTC. Amino acids: CASSYRGVYNEQFF.

The chain joins TRBV28 to TRBJ1-4, with D unclear. V dropped 3 bases and J dropped 3 bases, with 5 bases sitting between them. The germline CDR1 and CDR2 sequences are MDHEN and SYDVKM. CDR3 length: 13 amino acids. The CDR3 region is CASSFGPNEKLFF. The CDR3 nucleotides are TGTGCCAGCAGTTTTGGCCCTAATGAAAAACTGTTTTTT.